This T cell receptor (beta chain) was recorded in a study of blood T cell repertoires in COVID-19 (dated by TCRdb to 2018 to 2020). For the study in its entirety: Samples covering the acute and convalescent phases of COVID-19 were provided by collaborators in the United States, Italy and Spain. The repertoires were released in a freely available public database intended as a resource for research on the immune response to SARS-CoV-2. The material from the prospective study consisted of cDNA or gDNA derived from T cells, B-cell-depleted T cells, or PBMCs. Where available, HLA class I and class II types were obtained from metadata supplied by the sample provider rather than from assay-based typing. Subjects who had been exposed to COVID-19, were actively infected with it, or had recovered from it provided the deeply sampled blood TCRbeta repertoires that made up the dataset. The samples were drawn from two sources: the first 160 participants of the ongoing ImmuneRACE study, and 1,000 to 1,500 subjects contributed by 6 global collaborators. The sample metadata nearly always contained a de-identified subject ID, COVID-19 status, age in years and sex. The paper as a whole reports these results and caveats: How much clinical and demographic metadata was included differed by source and by participant, and the metadata was provided uncurated.

TCRbeta CDR3 regions were amplified from genomic DNA using the immunoSEQ Assay, a bias-controlled multiplex PCR. Per the source publication's procedure: The number of nucleated cells in each sample was estimated by amplification of reference gene primers within the assay. Sequence reads were collapsed and filtered to measure the absolute abundance of every unique TCRbeta CDR3 rearrangement. For each sample, productive Simpson clonality was calculated as the square root of Simpson's diversity index across productive rearrangements. TCRdb mirrors the immuneACCESS table, restricted to in-frame sequences. Some clones are absent from its copies; in checked studies, under half trace to an unresolved V gene, and the reason for the others is unknown. V and J calls plus clone size are reproduced from that table; the DNA served to infer D and trimming. This sample gives over 250,000 clones in total; 88% of them show up just once. The ten most abundant clones make up under 4.5% of the sample.

Another Seattle source contributed samples from volunteer blood donors who had recovered from COVID-19. Whole blood was collected in K2EDTA tubes by collaborating institutions according to the institutions' own protocols. For TCRbeta analysis, collaborator samples were shipped as frozen whole blood, as isolated PBMCs, or as DNA extracted from either sample type. From a lookup of the germline V gene, CDR1 and CDR2 are MNHEY and SVGEGT. From its cysteine to its phenylalanine, the CDR3 spans 19 amino acids. Only the CDR3 part of the read is kept: 57 bases, read in frame from the first base. The germline V and J ends show losses of 2 bases and 5 bases respectively, and no gene match explains 16 bases of the junction. Note on this clone: The antigen this receptor binds is unknown. No much larger clone is present one base from it, and per-base qualities are unavailable.

Sequencing was performed on peripheral blood. The chain was built from TRBV6-2 or TRBV6-3 and TRBJ1-5, with TRBD1 identical over 9 junction bases. The sequence came from a man in his fifties or sixties who had recovered from COVID-19. The CDR3 here reads CASSYLRDRVSEPHQPQHF. The DNA reads TGTGCCAGCAGTTACCTCCGGGACAGGGTGTCGGAACCGCATCAGCCCCAGCATTTT.